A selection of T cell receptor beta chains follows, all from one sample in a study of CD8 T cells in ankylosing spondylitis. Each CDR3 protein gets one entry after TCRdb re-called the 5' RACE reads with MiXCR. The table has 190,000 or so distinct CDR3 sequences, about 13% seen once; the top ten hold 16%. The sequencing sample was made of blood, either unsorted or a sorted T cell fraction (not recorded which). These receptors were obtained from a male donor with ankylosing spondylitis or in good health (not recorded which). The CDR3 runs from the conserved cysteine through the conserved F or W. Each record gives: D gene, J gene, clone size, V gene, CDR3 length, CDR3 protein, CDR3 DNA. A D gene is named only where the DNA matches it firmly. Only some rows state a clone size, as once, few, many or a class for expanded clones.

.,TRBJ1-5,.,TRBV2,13,CASRRGANQPQHF,TGTGCCAGCAGGAGGGGGGCCAATCAGCCCCAGCATTTT
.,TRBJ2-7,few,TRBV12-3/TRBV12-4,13,CASSFVQPYEQYF,TGTGCCAGCAGTTTTGTGCAACCCTACGAGCAGTACTTC
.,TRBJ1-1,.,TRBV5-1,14,CASSSGAGDTEAFF,TGCGCCAGCAGCTCCGGGGCCGGCGACACTGAAGCTTTCTTT
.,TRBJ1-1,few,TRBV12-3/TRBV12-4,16,CASSSVKDGENTEAFF,TGTGCCAGCAGTTCCGTGAAGGACGGGGAGAACACTGAAGCTTTCTTT
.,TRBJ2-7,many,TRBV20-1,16,CSARAPPTGFEHEQYF,TGCAGTGCTAGAGCTCCGCCCACAGGGTTCGAGCACGAGCAGTACTTC
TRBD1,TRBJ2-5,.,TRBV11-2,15,CASSLGDRVAETQYF,TGTGCCAGCAGCTTAGGGGACAGGGTTGCAGAGACCCAGTACTTC
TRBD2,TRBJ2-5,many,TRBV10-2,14,CASSPAGRQETQYF,TGCGCCAGCAGTCCAGCGGGACGGCAAGAGACCCAGTACTTC
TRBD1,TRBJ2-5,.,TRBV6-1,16,CASTPRVRGPQETQYF,TGTGCCAGCACTCCGCGGGTCAGGGGGCCCCAAGAGACCCAGTACTTC
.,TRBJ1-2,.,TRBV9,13,CASSVGGAEGYTF,TGTGCCAGCAGCGTGGGGGGCGCGGAGGGCTACACCTTC
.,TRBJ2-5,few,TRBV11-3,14,CASSLDLTRETQYF,TGTGCCAGCAGCTTAGATTTAACGAGAGAGACCCAGTACTTC
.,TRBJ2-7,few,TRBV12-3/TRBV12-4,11,CASSLGIEQYF,TGTGCCAGCAGCCTAGGGATAGAGCAGTACTTC
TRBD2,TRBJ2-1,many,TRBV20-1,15,CSARDIEREIHEQFF,TGCAGTGCTAGAGATATAGAGCGGGAGATCCATGAGCAGTTCTTC
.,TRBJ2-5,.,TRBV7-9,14,CASSLGRGRETQYF,TGTGCCAGCAGCTTAGGGCGGGGCAGGGAGACCCAGTACTTC
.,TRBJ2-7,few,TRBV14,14,CASSQRGPSYEQYF,TGTGCCAGCAGCCAACGCGGACCTTCCTACGAGCAGTACTTC
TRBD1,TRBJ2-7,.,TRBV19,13,CASSITGDYEQYF,TGTGCCAGTAGTATAACAGGGGACTACGAGCAGTACTTC
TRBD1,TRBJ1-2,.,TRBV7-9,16,CASSPPLGQGAQGYTF,TGTGCCAGCAGCCCGCCTCTGGGGCAGGGGGCGCAGGGCTACACCTTC
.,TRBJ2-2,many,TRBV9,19,CASSPLWATGRLNSGELFF,TGTGCCAGCAGCCCCCTCTGGGCGACAGGGAGGCTTAACTCCGGGGAGCTGTTTTTT
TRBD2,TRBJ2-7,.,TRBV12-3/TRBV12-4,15,CASSSGSGLGYEQYF,TGTGCCAGCAGTTCAGGCTCGGGACTAGGCTACGAGCAGTACTTC
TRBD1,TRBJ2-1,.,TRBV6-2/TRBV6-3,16,CASRKWSGQEGHEQFF,TGTGCCAGCAGAAAATGGTCGGGACAGGAAGGCCATGAGCAGTTCTTC
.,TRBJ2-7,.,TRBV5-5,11,CASSFAYEQYF,TGTGCCAGCAGCTTTGCCTACGAGCAGTACTTC
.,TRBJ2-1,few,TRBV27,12,CASSPTNNEQFF,TGTGCCAGCAGTCCCACCAACAATGAGCAGTTCTTC
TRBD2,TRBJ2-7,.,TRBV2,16,CASSFPTSGIVDEQYF,TGTGCCAGCAGTTTTCCTACTAGCGGGATAGTGGACGAGCAGTACTTC
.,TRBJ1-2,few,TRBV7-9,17,CASSASPGPSRDYGYTF,TGTGCCAGCAGCGCCTCCCCGGGACCCTCCAGGGACTATGGCTACACCTTC
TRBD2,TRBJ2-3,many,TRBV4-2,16,CASSQDMSGGADTQYF,TGTGCCAGCAGCCAAGATATGAGCGGGGGGGCGGATACGCAGTATTTT
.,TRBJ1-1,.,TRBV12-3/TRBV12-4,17,CASSLMLASAGNTEAFF,TGTGCCAGCAGTTTGATGTTGGCGTCTGCGGGGAACACTGAAGCTTTCTTT
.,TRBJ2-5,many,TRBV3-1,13,CASSQESRGVQYF,TGTGCCAGCAGCCAAGAATCTCGCGGAGTCCAGTACTTC